The rows below give T cell receptor beta chains drawn from one sample of a study of T-cell reconstitution after alpha-beta-depleted transplantation in children. From the PCR reads, TCRdb called clonotypes with MiXCR, one entry per CDR3 protein. Of hundreds of thousands of distinct CDR3 sequences detected, 15% to 20% appear once; the ten largest clones hold around 43%. The source was PBMCs, mostly from graft donor cells, collected 360 days after TCRalphabeta/CD19-depleted stem cell transplant. The origin of the receptors is a male patient aged 2-10 years who had a stem cell transplant for acute lymphoblastic leukemia, so the T cells may come from the graft donor. Each CDR3 is given with its conserved first and last residue. Fields, in order: D gene, V gene, CDR3 length, J gene, clone size, CDR3 protein, CDR3 DNA. The D gene is left open where the match is weak. The size of a clone is reported for some rows only, either as once, few or many, or as a class for expanded clones.

>.|TRBV25-1|15|TRBJ2-1|.
CASSVAFPHYNEQFF
TGTGCCAGCAGTGTCGCGTTCCCCCACTACAATGAGCAGTTCTTC
>TRBD1|TRBV11-2|15|TRBJ2-3|medium-sized
CASSSLGRGQDTQYF
TGTGCCAGCAGCTCCCTCGGAAGGGGGCAAGATACGCAGTATTTT
>.|TRBV4-1|14|TRBJ2-3|.
CASSQTPLLGAQYF
TGCGCCAGCAGCCAAACCCCCCTCCTAGGGGCGCAGTATTTT
>.|TRBV12-3/TRBV12-4|15|TRBJ1-1|few
CASSFFGAGNTEAFF
TGTGCCAGCAGTTTTTTTGGGGCGGGGAACACTGAAGCTTTCTTT
>.|TRBV20-1|14|TRBJ1-4|.
CSAITGSTNEKLFF
TGCAGTGCGATCACAGGTTCAACTAATGAAAAACTGTTTTTT
>TRBD2|TRBV28|17|TRBJ2-5|.
CASSFPGTSGDQETQYF
TGTGCCAGCAGTTTCCCCGGGACTAGCGGAGACCAAGAGACCCAGTACTTC
>TRBD2|TRBV7-2|17|TRBJ2-2|few
CASSFRLAGASAGELFF
TGTGCCAGCAGCTTCCGACTAGCGGGGGCCTCCGCCGGGGAGCTGTTTTTT
>.|TRBV6-5|15|TRBJ1-3|.
CASSYVAQEGNTIYF
TGTGCCAGCAGTTACGTTGCCCAGGAGGGCAACACCATATATTTT
>TRBD2|TRBV7-2|15|TRBJ2-5|few
CASSSSGTREETQYF
TGTGCCAGCAGCTCGTCCGGGACTAGGGAAGAGACCCAGTACTTC
>.|TRBV4-2|16|TRBJ2-7|many
CASSQDAQPSSYEQYF
TGTGCCAGCAGCCAAGATGCACAGCCGAGCTCCTACGAGCAGTACTTC
>TRBD1|TRBV5-1|16|TRBJ2-1|few
CASSLTPTGLGNEQFF
TGCGCCAGCAGCTTGACGCCGACAGGGTTGGGCAATGAGCAGTTCTTC
>.|TRBV12-3/TRBV12-4|16|TRBJ2-5|few
CASSAPPGQPQETQYF
TGTGCCAGCAGTGCGCCCCCCGGACAGCCCCAAGAGACCCAGTACTTC
>.|TRBV7-9|14|TRBJ2-5|few
CASSLEVLEEAQYF
TGTGCCAGCAGCTTAGAGGTTTTGGAAGAGGCCCAGTACTTC
>.|TRBV20-1|13|TRBJ1-1|.
CSARWVMNTEAFF
TGCAGTGCTAGATGGGTTATGAACACTGAAGCTTTCTTT
>TRBD1|TRBV6-2/TRBV6-3|16|TRBJ2-7|.
CASSLLFPGQGYEQYF
TGTGCCAGCAGCCTTTTATTCCCGGGACAGGGATACGAGCAGTACTTC
>.|TRBV5-1|15|TRBJ1-5|many
CASSRDPDSNQPQHF
TGCGCCAGCAGCCGGGACCCTGATAGCAATCAGCCCCAGCATTTT
>.|TRBV11-2|14|TRBJ2-1|.
CASSLEPGYNEQFF
TGTGCCAGCAGCTTAGAACCAGGTTACAATGAGCAGTTCTTC
>.|TRBV12-3/TRBV12-4|15|TRBJ1-1|.
CASSFGHALNTEAFF
TGTGCCAGCAGTTTTGGACACGCCCTAAACACTGAAGCTTTCTTT
>.|TRBV6-1|15|TRBJ2-7|.
CASRSHRPVGHEQYF
TGTGCCAGCAGGTCCCATAGGCCGGTGGGGCACGAGCAGTACTTC
>.|TRBV12-3/TRBV12-4|15|TRBJ2-3|many
CASSFGPRSTDTQYF
TGTGCCAGCAGTTTTGGGCCCAGGAGCACAGATACGCAGTATTTT
>TRBD2|TRBV28|13|TRBJ2-7|.
CASSSGLANEQYF
TGTGCCAGCAGTTCGGGACTAGCGAACGAGCAGTACTTC
>.|TRBV21-1|14|TRBJ1-2|.
CASSKGQEYYGYTF
TGTGCCAGCAGCAAGGGTCAGGAATACTATGGCTACACCTTC
>.|TRBV4-2|18|TRBJ2-1|many
CASSLQDLSPPSYNEQFF
TGTGCCAGCAGCCTTCAAGATCTGTCTCCCCCCTCCTACAATGAGCAGTTCTTC
>.|TRBV20-1|13|TRBJ2-7|.
CSANDRTVYEQYF
TGCAGTGCCAATGACAGGACGGTCTACGAGCAGTACTTC
>TRBD2|TRBV10-3|18|TRBJ2-1|many
CAISVGGLAEYSYNEQFF
TGTGCCATCAGTGTTGGTGGACTAGCGGAGTACTCCTACAATGAGCAGTTCTTC
>.|TRBV20-1|14|TRBJ2-1|.
CSARPSSPYNEQFF
TGCAGTGCTAGACCTAGCTCCCCCTACAATGAGCAGTTCTTC
>.|TRBV4-3|16|TRBJ2-7|few
CASSAGLTAFPYEQYF
TGCGCCAGCAGCGCCGGACTAACAGCATTTCCCTACGAGCAGTACTTC
>TRBD1|TRBV28|17|TRBJ2-7|.
CASSQRGQQLSYYEQYF
TGTGCCAGCAGCCAGAGGGGACAGCAACTTTCCTACTACGAGCAGTACTTC
>TRBD2|TRBV4-2|16|TRBJ2-3|.
CASSRQDSGSSDTQYF
TGTGCCAGCAGCCGACAAGATAGCGGGAGTTCAGATACGCAGTATTTT